This T cell receptor beta chain was sequenced for a study of T cell repertoires in cytomegalovirus infection. The wider study: HLA-C-restricted CMV epitopes, recently identified, and well-studied HLA-B-restricted ones were used by the study. Public signatures in TCR beta pointed to CMV infection and matching HLA type. The study, taken as a whole, reports: Public TCR beta family frequency separated CMV-and-HLA carriers, including in an independent cohort.

In TCRdb, the reads were re-called with MiXCR into one record per CDR3 protein. The sample lists hundreds of thousands of distinct CDR3 sequences, around 32% occurring once. The CDR3 is 14 amino acids. Trimming removed 6 bases at V and 3 bases at J, with 15 bases between. On this clonotype itself: Antigen unknown.

The receptor was isolated from a human donor in good health (CMV status not recorded). Some clones in this sample may be carry-over from other donors' samples. The chain couples TRBV12-3 or TRBV12-4 to TRBJ2-7; tentative D call: TRBD1 (5 bases). The material was cultured PBMCs, obtained from culture after CMV antigen stimulation. CDR3 protein: CASRFSTENYEQYF. Written as DNA, the CDR3 is TGTGCCAGCAGGTTCTCGACAGAAAACTACGAGCAGTACTTC.